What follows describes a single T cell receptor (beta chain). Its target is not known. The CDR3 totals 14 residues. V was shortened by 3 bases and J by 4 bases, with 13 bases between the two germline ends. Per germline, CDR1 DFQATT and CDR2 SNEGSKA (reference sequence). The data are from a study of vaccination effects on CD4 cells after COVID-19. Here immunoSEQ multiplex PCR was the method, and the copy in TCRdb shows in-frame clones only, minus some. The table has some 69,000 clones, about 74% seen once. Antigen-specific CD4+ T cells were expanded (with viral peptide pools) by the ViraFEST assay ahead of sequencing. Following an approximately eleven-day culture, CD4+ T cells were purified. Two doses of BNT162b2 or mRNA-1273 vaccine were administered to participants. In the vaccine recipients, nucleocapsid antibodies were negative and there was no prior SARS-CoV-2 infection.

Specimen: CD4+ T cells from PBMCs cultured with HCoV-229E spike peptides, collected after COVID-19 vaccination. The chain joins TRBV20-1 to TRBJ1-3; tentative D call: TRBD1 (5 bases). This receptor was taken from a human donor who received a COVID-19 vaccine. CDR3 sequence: CSASGGPWGNTIYF. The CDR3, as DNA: TGCAGTGCTAGTGGGGGACCATGGGGAAACACCATATATTTT.